This T cell receptor beta chain came from a study of radiation and T cells in renal cell carcinoma. Clones were read by immunoSEQ multiplex PCR, and TCRdb kept only the in-frame ones, dropping some. The table has about 140,000 clones, 70% to 90% seen once. Worth noting for this clone: No antigen is known for it.

Study observations and caveats: Pretreatment tumor biopsies were lacking, so baseline clonotypes are unknown. From baseline, blood top tumor clonotypes peaked at 2 weeks post-radiation.

Sample time point: baseline pretreatment blood. The treatment was: 15 Gy SBRT to primary tumor, nephrectomy 4 weeks later. This renal cell carcinoma was of the clear cell type. The sequence derives from a woman aged 45-59 years with renal cell carcinoma. Sequenced here: blood, sampled from a patient whose treatment included radiotherapy and nephrectomy.

CDR3 region: CASSVVGERKTQYF. CDR3 in DNA: TGTGCCAGCAGCGTAGTGGGCGAGCGGAAGACCCAGTACTTC. V usage is TRBV9 and J usage is TRBJ2-5; weak D call: TRBD2 (5 bases). Germline V lookup: CDR1 SGDLS, CDR2 YYNGEE. Trimming cost V 0 bases and J 6 bases, with 12 bases left between them. CDR3 size: 14 residues.